A selection of T cell receptor beta chains follows, all from one sample in a study of chemoradiotherapy in HPV16-positive cancers. The assay was immunoSEQ multiplex PCR, and TCRdb's table has in-frame clones only and misses some. The data show about 8,900 clones, about 85% seen once. The specimen comprised tumor tissue, sampled from a patient who underwent chemoradiotherapy. The receptor set was obtained from a human donor with HPV-associated anogenital cancer. Each CDR3 is given without its conserved first and last residue.

CDR3aa | j_gene | v_gene
ASSMDLREIGELF | TRBJ2-2 | TRBV19
ASSPGAVYGYT | TRBJ1-2 | TRBV18
ASSEGLARRYEQY | TRBJ2-7 | TRBV2
ASSRQVSNTGELF | TRBJ2-2 | TRBV11-2
ASSRTGDAYEQY | TRBJ2-7 | TRBV27
ASSGTGGNQPQH | TRBJ1-5 | TRBV10-2
VRSFLTGQGNTEAF | TRBJ1-1 | TRBV7-5
ASRGPSVDTQY | TRBJ2-3 | TRBV6-6
ASSQGKNQPQH | TRBJ1-5 | TRBV6-1
ASSYSISGRLNEQF | TRBJ2-1 | TRBV6-5
ASSSRLSDTQY | TRBJ2-3 | TRBV7-6
ASTVASGTSGTEQF | TRBJ2-1 | TRBV7-9
SIDQGVNQPQH | TRBJ1-5 | TRBV29-1
ASSFPGESYNEQF | TRBJ2-1 | TRBV5-6
ASGPSRAYEQY | TRBJ2-7 | TRBV12-5
ASSTGGQGYEQY | TRBJ2-7 | TRBV5-1
SARDRFRRD | TRBJ2-3 | TRBV20-1
ASSTTGGAGGI | TRBJ2-1 | TRBV5-4
ASSESWGSAFLSNQPQH | TRBJ1-5 | TRBV10-2
ASSNSGGAEETQY | TRBJ2-5 | TRBV19
ASTRTYTGELF | TRBJ2-2 | TRBV6-5
ATRYGTTHNEQF | TRBJ2-1 | TRBV10-2
AWSPQGNTEAF | TRBJ1-1 | TRBV30
ATSSYDNGGETQY | TRBJ2-5 | TRBV15
ASSGTRGYT | TRBJ1-2 | TRBV13
ASSELAGGGGETQY | TRBJ2-5 | TRBV2
ASSDPIDRASTDTQY | TRBJ2-3 | TRBV6-1
ASTRTRTDTQY | TRBJ2-3 | TRBV2
ASVPVGTGGEKLF | TRBJ1-4 | TRBV19
ASRLEPDEKLF | TRBJ1-4 | TRBV6-5
ASSLSGQVYNEQF | TRBJ2-1 | TRBV10-1
ASSLHTDTQY | TRBJ2-3 | TRBV11-3
ASITDTQY | TRBJ2-3 | TRBV19
ASSVGTGETQY | TRBJ2-5 | TRBV5-1
ASSLRTGGWADTQY | TRBJ2-3 | TRBV9